This T cell receptor beta chain was sequenced for a study of T cells in localized non-small cell lung cancer. CDR3 length: 13 residues. Germline V CDR1 and CDR2: MNHEY, SVGAGI. Between the trimmed V and J ends, which lost 6 bases and 5 bases, there was a span of 10 bases. The data were produced by immunoSEQ multiplex PCR, yet TCRdb's version contains in-frame clones alone and is incomplete. The repertoire includes roughly 38,000 clones, roughly 88% of them detected once, and less than 6.5% sits in the top ten. Findings of the study overall: Uninvolved nearby lung showed the greatest T cell clonality, exceeding that found in tumor. Longer overall survival was linked to higher blood T cell density. It remains possible that heterogeneity exists, since only one tumor region was sequenced.

In the case of this clone: What it binds is unknown.

The source of this sequence is a male donor aged 60 or over with stage II lung adenocarcinoma. The sequencing here drew on peripheral blood mononuclear cells, taken before any cancer treatment. The chain has TRBV6-5 and TRBJ1-4; weak D call: TRBD1 (6 bases). The CDR3 loop is CASRDSLNEKLFF. The DNA for the CDR3 is TGTGCCAGCAGGGACAGCCTCAATGAAAAACTGTTTTTT.